These 21 T cell receptor beta chains were sequenced from one sample in a study of cytomegalovirus exposure and HLA in healthy donors (TCRdb year 2017). The method behind the library was the immunoSEQ multiplex PCR assay. The multiplex PCR relied on a mix of 60 forward primers for TCR Vbeta segments and 13 reverse primers for TCR Jbeta segments. Sourced from immuneACCESS, this table was stored by TCRdb with only in-frame sequences that have V and J called. A share of the clones is absent; for the studies checked, an unresolved V gene accounts for under half, and the remainder has no known explanation. Recorded for this sample are roughly 170,000 clones; 70% to 80% of them occurred a single time. Approximately 1.4% of the sample lies in the top ten. The sequencing sample was made of PBMCs. Source of these receptors: a young man in good health and CMV-seronegative.

The chain is built from TRBV21-1 and TRBJ2-1; the table gives TRBD1 as D, unverified against the DNA. TRBV21-1 constitutes a pseudogene. There are 14 residues in the CDR3. CDR3 DNA: TGTGCCAGCGGCCCCCCAGCCAGGGGGCATGAGCAGTTCTTC. Its translation is CASGPPARGHEQFF.

The V gene is TRBV7-2, the J gene TRBJ1-4; 11 nucleotides match TRBD1. Trimming at V came to 3 bases and at J to 7 bases, leaving 4 bases not matched to a gene. The CDR3 has 15 residues. CDR1 and CDR2 from the germline V gene are SGHTA and FQGNSA. The CDR3 region is CASSFWTGGSEKLFF. The CDR3 DNA sequence: TGTGCCAGCAGCTTCTGGACAGGGGGCAGTGAAAAACTGTTTTTT. The variable domain in full, with the rest retrieved from reference TRBV7-2 and TRBJ1-4, is GAGVSQSPSNKVTEKGKDVELRCDPISGHTALYWYRQSLGQGLEFLIYFQGNSAPDKSGLPSDRFSAERTGGSVSTLTIQRTQQEDSAVYLCASSFWTGGSEKLFFGSGTQLSVL.

The chain joins TRBV28 to TRBJ1-5; 7 bases align to TRBD1. The CDR3 sequence is 14 residues long. J was trimmed by 4 bases and V by 8 bases; bases with no gene match: 8. Per the germline V gene, CDR1 is MDHEN and CDR2 is SYDVKM. CDR3 amino acids: CASETGSRNQPQHF. DNA for the CDR3: TGTGCCAGCGAGACAGGGTCTCGGAATCAGCCCCAGCATTTT.

The J gene is TRBJ2-5, the V gene TRBV7-6; 9 bases agree with TRBD2. Germline lookup yields CDR1 SGHVS and CDR2 FNYEAQ. The junction had 10 bases not matched to a gene; V was cut back by 5 bases and J by 3 bases. The CDR3 consists of 16 residues. CDR3 nucleotides: TGTGCCAGCAGCCGCTATCCTGGACTAGCGAAAGAGACCCAGTACTTC. Translation gives CASSRYPGLAKETQYF.

V is TRBV19 and J is TRBJ1-6; possible D gene TRBD1, 6 bases. The V gene lost 0 bases and the J gene lost 7 bases, with 10 bases spanning the gap. Germline V CDR1 and CDR2: LNHDA, SQIVND (reference sequence). The CDR3 is 15 residues long. The CDR3 region is CASSIDQGSNSPLHF. In DNA, the CDR3 is TGTGCCAGTAGTATAGATCAGGGGTCGAATTCACCCCTCCACTTT.

This chain links TRBV11-1 with TRBJ2-7; no reliable D call. CDR1 is SGHAT, CDR2 FQDESV, per germline (reference sequence). This CDR3 comprises 14 residues. Trimming removed 1 base at V and 2 bases at J, with 9 bases between. The chain's CDR3 is CASSLGPRTYEQYF. CDR3 in DNA: TGTGCCAGCAGCTTAGGTCCGAGAACCTACGAGCAGTACTTC. The whole variable domain, remainder taken from reference TRBV11-1 and TRBJ2-7, is EAEVAQSPRYKITEKSQAVAFWCDPISGHATLYWYRQILGQGPELLVQFQDESVVDDSQLPKDRFSAERLKGVDSTLKIQPAELGDSAMYLCASSLGPRTYEQYFGPGTRLTVT.

The chain carries TRBV30 and TRBJ1-5; 7 bases align to TRBD1. In germline, CDR1 is GTSNPN, CDR2 SVGIG (reference sequence). The CDR3 length is 13 residues. Trimming removed 6 bases from V and 0 bases from J; junction bases left unmatched: 2. CDR3 nucleotides: TGTGCCTGCGGACAGGATAGCAATCAGCCCCAGCATTTT. Translated: CACGQDSNQPQHF.

The gene calls are TRBV7-9 and TRBJ2-1, with 9 bases lining up with TRBD2. The length of the CDR3 is 15 residues. Germline trimming cut 4 bases from V and 2 bases from J; bases unmatched to any gene: 3. Germline CDR1 SEHNR, CDR2 FQNEAQ (reference sequence). Here the CDR3 reads CASSSTSGPYNEQFF. CDR3 nucleotides: TGTGCCAGCAGCTCGACTAGCGGACCCTACAATGAGCAGTTCTTC.

The chain links TRBV7-6 to TRBJ1-3; D is ambiguous. V was shortened by 5 bases and J by 0 bases, with 11 bases between the two germline ends. The length of the CDR3 is 15 residues. CDR1 and CDR2 (germline): SGHVS, FNYEAQ. Here the CDR3 DNA reads TGTGCCAGCAGCCACGAGGGTGGCTCTGGAAACACCATATATTTT. This encodes CASSHEGGSGNTIYF. Full variable domain (outside the CDR3, taken from reference TRBV7-6 and TRBJ1-3): GAGVSQSPRYKVTKRGQDVALRCDPISGHVSLYWYRQALGQGPEFLTYFNYEAQQDKSGLPNDRFSAERPEGSISTLTIQRTEQRDSAMYRCASSHEGGSGNTIYFGEGSWLTVV.

The genes are TRBV29-1 and TRBJ1-5; the D gene is possibly TRBD1 (6 bases). Trimming removed 6 bases from V and 11 bases from J, with 17 bases in between. From germline, CDR1 is SQVTM and CDR2 ANQGSEA. This CDR3 comprises 12 residues. The CDR3 DNA reads TGCAGCGTCCTCGACAGGTCAGGGGCCCAGCATTTT. Translation gives CSVLDRSGAQHF. Full variable domain (rest looked up from reference TRBV29-1 and TRBJ1-5): SAVISQKPSRDICQRGTSLTIQCQVDSQVTMMFWYRQQPGQSLTLIATANQGSEATYESGFVIDKFPISRPNLTFSTLTVSNMSPEDSSIYLCSVLDRSGAQHFGDGTRLSIL.

The chain couples TRBV5-6 to TRBJ2-3; weak D call: TRBD1 (6 bases). V lost 3 bases and J 1 base, leaving 9 bases between the germline ends. The germline CDR1 and CDR2 sequences are SGHDT and YYEEEE. This CDR3 is 14 amino acids long. This CDR3 reads CASSYTGRTDTQYF. The CDR3 region has the DNA TGTGCCAGCAGCTACACAGGGCGCACAGATACGCAGTATTTT.

This chain uses TRBV5-1 with TRBJ1-1; D might be TRBD1 (5 bases). The CDR3 totals 15 residues. Trimming pared 0 bases from V and 6 bases from J, leaving 15 bases between. Germline CDR1 SGHRS, CDR2 YFSETQ. The CDR3 protein is CASSLAGLEMAEAFF. DNA of the CDR3: TGCGCCAGCAGCTTGGCAGGGTTAGAGATGGCTGAAGCTTTCTTT. Using reference TRBV5-1 and TRBJ1-1 for the parts outside the CDR3, the full variable domain is KAGVTQTPRYLIKTRGQQVTLSCSPISGHRSVSWYQQTPGQGLQFLFEYFSETQRNKGNFPGRFSGRQFSNSRSEMNVSTLELGDSALYLCASSLAGLEMAEAFFGQGTRLTVV.

This chain uses TRBV7-8 with TRBJ2-1; D unresolved. CDR3 length equals 13 residues. The V and J ends lost 5 bases and 4 bases respectively, with 9 bases between them. Germline values: CDR1 SGHVS, CDR2 FQNEAQ. This CDR3 is CASSPVPYNEQFF. The DNA for the CDR3 is TGTGCCAGCAGCCCAGTCCCTTACAATGAGCAGTTCTTC. The full variable domain, rest sourced from reference TRBV7-8 and TRBJ2-1, is GAGVSQSPRYKVAKRGQDVALRCDPISGHVSLFWYQQALGQGPEFLTYFQNEAQLDKSGLPSDRFFAERPEGSVSTLKIQRTQQEDSAVYLCASSPVPYNEQFFGPGTRLTVL.

This rearrangement joins TRBV2 to TRBJ1-4; D is uncertain. There are 14 residues in the CDR3. Germline V CDR1 and CDR2: SNHLY, FYNNEI. V lost 6 bases, J lost 8 bases, and 16 bases lay in between. As DNA, the CDR3 is TGTGCCAGCAGCGAACTCGGGGTTCCCGAAAAACTGTTTTTT. Residues: CASSELGVPEKLFF.

J is TRBJ2-1 and V is TRBV5-1; maybe TRBD2 (6 bases). The CDR3 runs 15 residues. Deletions cut 2 bases from V and 1 base from J, with 10 bases between. CDR1 and CDR2 from the germline V gene are SGHRS and YFSETQ. This CDR3 reads CASSLTSSSYNEQFF. CDR3 bases: TGCGCCAGCAGCTTAACTAGCTCGTCCTACAATGAGCAGTTCTTC.

This rearrangement joins TRBV28 to TRBJ1-4; 7 positions match TRBD1. This CDR3 region has 15 residues. Germline V gives CDR1 MDHEN, CDR2 SYDVKM. J lost 0 bases, V lost 6 bases, and 4 bases had no gene match. This CDR3 reads CASRAGTATNEKLFF. The CDR3 DNA reads as TGTGCCAGCAGGGCCGGGACAGCAACTAATGAAAAACTGTTTTTT.

Points on this clone: One end of the junction varies from germline; a read error may be responsible. J is TRBJ2-7 and V is TRBV7-9, with D possibly TRBD2 on 6 matching bases. The CDR3 loop spans 13 amino acids. CDR1 and CDR2 from the germline V gene are SEHNR and FQNEAQ (reference sequence). CDR3 in amino acids: CSSSSGTFYEQYF. CDR3 DNA: TGTTCCAGCAGCTCCGGGACTTTCTACGAGCAGTACTTC.

The CDR3 region has the DNA TGCGCCAGCAGCTTGGACGGCAGGGATCGAGCTACGCAGTATTTT. It yields the protein CASSLDGRDRATQYF. This sequence joins TRBV5-1 and TRBJ2-3, with a possible D match to TRBD1 (5 bases). The germline V gene encodes CDR1 SGHRS and CDR2 YFSETQ. The V and J ends lost 0 bases and 8 bases respectively, with 16 bases between them. The CDR3 covers 15 residues.

V is TRBV9 and J is TRBJ2-2; tentatively, D is TRBD2 (5 bases). The CDR3 extends over 15 amino acids. Trimming removed 3 bases at V and 4 bases at J, with 13 bases between. Germline values: CDR1 SGDLS, CDR2 YYNGEE. The CDR3 protein is CASSATRVVTGELFF. In DNA, the CDR3 is TGTGCCAGCAGCGCCACTAGAGTGGTCACCGGGGAGCTGTTTTTT.

The gene calls are TRBV4-1 and TRBJ2-5, with D possibly matching TRBD2 (5 bases). The J call may be mistaken, given a closer DNA end match to TRBJ2-7. This CDR3 contains 13 residues. The V gene's germline CDR1 is MGHRA and CDR2 YSYEKL. As DNA, the CDR3 is TGCGCCAGCAGCCAAGAAGAGGGCTACGAGCAGTACTTC. Encoded protein: CASSQEEGYEQYF.

This clone appeared once. The chain recombines TRBV28 with TRBJ1-3; 8 bases align to TRBD1. The CDR3 length is 15 residues. V shed 7 bases and J 8 bases; nucleotides not matched to a gene: 13. Germline CDR1 is MDHEN and CDR2 is SYDVKM. CDR3 amino acids: CASNPMTGVLDTIYF. The CDR3 nucleotides read TGTGCCAGCAACCCGATGACAGGGGTGTTAGACACCATATATTTT.